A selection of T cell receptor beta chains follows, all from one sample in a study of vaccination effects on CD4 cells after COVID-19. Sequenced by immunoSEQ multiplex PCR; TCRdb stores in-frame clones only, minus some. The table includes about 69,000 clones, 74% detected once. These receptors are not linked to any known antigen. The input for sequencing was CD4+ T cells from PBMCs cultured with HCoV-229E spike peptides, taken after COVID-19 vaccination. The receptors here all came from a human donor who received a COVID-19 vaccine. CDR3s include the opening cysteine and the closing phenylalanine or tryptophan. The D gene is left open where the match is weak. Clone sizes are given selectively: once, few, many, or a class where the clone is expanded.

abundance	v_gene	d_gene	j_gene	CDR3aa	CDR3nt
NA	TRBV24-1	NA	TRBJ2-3	CATSDRPTSTSTDTQYF	TGTGCCACCAGTGACCGACCGACGTCCACTAGCACAGATACGCAGTATTTT
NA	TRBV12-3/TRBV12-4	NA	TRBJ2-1	CASSRDRLLGQFF	TGTGCCAGCAGTAGGGACCGGCTGTTAGGGCAGTTCTTC
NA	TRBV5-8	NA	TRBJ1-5	CASDPHRDNQPQHF	TGTGCCAGCGACCCACACAGGGACAATCAGCCCCAGCATTTT
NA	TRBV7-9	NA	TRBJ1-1	CASSTPGGTEAFF	TGTGCCAGCAGCACTCCGGGGGGCACTGAAGCTTTCTTT
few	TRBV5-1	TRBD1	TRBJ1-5	CASSPGQGDQPQHF	TGCGCCAGCAGCCCCGGACAGGGGGATCAGCCCCAGCATTTT
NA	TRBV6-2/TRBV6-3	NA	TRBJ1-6	CASSYSTWARSSYNSPLHF	TGTGCCAGCAGTTACTCGACGTGGGCCAGGAGCTCCTATAATTCACCCCTCCACTTT
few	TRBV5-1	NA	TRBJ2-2	CASSLDPTGELFF	TGCGCCAGCAGCTTGGACCCAACCGGGGAGCTGTTTTTT
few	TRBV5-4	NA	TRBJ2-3	CASSLAGMGETQYF	TGTGCCAGCAGCTTGGCCGGGATGGGGGAGACGCAGTATTTT
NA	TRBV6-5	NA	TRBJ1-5	CASSYGLSSGNQPQHF	TGTGCCAGCAGTTACGGGCTCTCCTCGGGCAATCAGCCCCAGCATTTT
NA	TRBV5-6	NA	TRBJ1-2	CASSRRGARGYTF	TGTGCCAGCAGTAGGAGGGGGGCGCGGGGCTACACCTTC
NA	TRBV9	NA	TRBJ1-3	CASREDSSGNTIYF	TGTGCCAGCAGGGAGGACAGCTCTGGAAACACCATATATTTT
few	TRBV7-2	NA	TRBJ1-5	CASSSETGLNQPQHF	TGTGCCAGCAGCTCCGAGACAGGACTAAATCAGCCCCAGCATTTT
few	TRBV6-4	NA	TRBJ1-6	CASSEGGSSPLHF	TGTGCCAGCAGTGAGGGGGGGAGTTCACCCCTCCACTTT
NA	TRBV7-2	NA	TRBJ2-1	CASSTQMKRNNEQFF	TGTGCCAGCAGCACACAGATGAAGCGAAACAATGAGCAGTTCTTC
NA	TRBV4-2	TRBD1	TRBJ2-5	CASSSGTGDRKTQYF	TGTGCCAGCAGCAGTGGGACAGGGGATAGGAAGACCCAGTACTTC
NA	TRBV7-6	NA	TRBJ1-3	CASSPRVLSSGNTIYF	TGTGCCAGCAGCCCTAGAGTGCTCAGCTCTGGAAACACCATATATTTT
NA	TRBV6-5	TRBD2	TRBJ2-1	CASSYKRGGLNEQFF	TGTGCCAGCAGTTATAAGCGGGGGGGCCTTAATGAGCAGTTCTTC
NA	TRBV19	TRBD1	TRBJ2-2	CASSTRQGARLGELFF	TGTGCCAGTAGTACACGCCAGGGGGCGAGGCTAGGGGAGCTGTTTTTT
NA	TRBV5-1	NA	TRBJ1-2	CASSLAISGGPGGYTF	TGCGCCAGCAGCTTGGCGATCTCGGGGGGCCCCGGTGGCTACACCTTC
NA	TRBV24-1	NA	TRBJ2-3	CATSDLRGDTQYF	TGTGCCACCAGTGATTTAAGGGGGGATACGCAGTATTTT
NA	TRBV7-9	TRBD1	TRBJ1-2	CASSLGQGLGYTF	TGTGCCAGCAGCTTAGGACAGGGACTTGGCTACACCTTC
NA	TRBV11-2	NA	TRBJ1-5	CASSPGRSNQPQHF	TGTGCCAGCAGCCCGGGACGGAGCAATCAGCCCCAGCATTTT
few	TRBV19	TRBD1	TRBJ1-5	CASSIRTGGGQPQHF	TGTGCCAGTAGTATCCGGACAGGGGGAGGTCAGCCCCAGCATTTT
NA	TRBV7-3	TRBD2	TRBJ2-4	CASSVGTSGGYDIQYF	TGTGCCAGCAGCGTCGGGACTAGCGGGGGTTACGACATTCAGTACTTC
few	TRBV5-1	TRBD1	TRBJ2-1	CASSSMTGTGEFF	TGCGCCAGCAGCTCGATGACCGGGACAGGGGAGTTCTTC
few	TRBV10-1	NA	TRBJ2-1	CASSESYLGRSSYNEQFF	TGCGCCAGCAGTGAGTCGTACCTTGGACGGTCCTCCTACAATGAGCAGTTCTTC
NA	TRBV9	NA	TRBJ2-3	CASSVAPGGTDTQYF	TGTGCCAGCAGCGTAGCTCCGGGGGGCACAGATACGCAGTATTTT
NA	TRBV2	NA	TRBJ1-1	CASGWTVNTEAFF	TGTGCCAGCGGCTGGACAGTGAACACTGAAGCTTTCTTT
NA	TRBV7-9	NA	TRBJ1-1	CASNRGTNTEAFF	TGTGCCAGCAACCGAGGGACCAACACTGAAGCTTTCTTT
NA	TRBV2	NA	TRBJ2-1	CASSRGGMDEQFF	TGTGCCAGCAGTCGGGGAGGTATGGATGAGCAGTTCTTC
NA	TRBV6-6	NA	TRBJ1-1	CASSPPGHRMNTEAFF	TGTGCCAGCAGTCCCCCCGGACACCGCATGAACACTGAAGCTTTCTTT